The 3 T cell receptor beta chains reported below all come from one sample, sequenced in a study of T cell responses to AZD1222 COVID-19 vaccine. Using immunoSEQ multiplex PCR, the repertoire was profiled, and TCRdb retains in-frame clones only, with some absent. The sample lists approximately 60,000 clones, approximately 80% occurring once. The specimen comprised peripheral blood, sampled on day 0 of AZD1222 vaccination. These receptors all stem from an adult in good health.

The rearrangement joins TRBV6-2 or TRBV6-3 to TRBJ2-3, with D perhaps being TRBD1 or TRBD2 (5 bases each). Trimming removed 2 bases at V and 5 bases at J, with 11 bases between. In germline, CDR1 is MNHEY, CDR2 SVGEGT. The length of the CDR3 is 14 residues. In DNA form, the CDR3 reads TGTGCCAGCAGTTACCGGGGCGCTGGAGATACGCAGTATTTT. Translation gives CASSYRGAGDTQYF.

The chain joins TRBV6-5 to TRBJ1-1; D is undetermined. Trimming took 2 bases from V and 4 from J, leaving 11 bases between them. CDR3 length: 14 amino acids. In germline, CDR1 is MNHEY, CDR2 SVGAGI. For the CDR3, the DNA is TGTGCCAGCAGTTACGGTTACGAGGGCACTGAAGCTTTCTTT. Its translation: CASSYGYEGTEAFF.

This clone was picked up one time. V is TRBV5-1 and J is TRBJ2-3, with D hard to call. In germline, CDR1 is SGHRS, CDR2 YFSETQ. Trimming removed 3 bases from V and 4 bases from J, with 9 bases in between. The CDR3 loop spans 13 amino acids. The DNA for the CDR3 is TGCGCCAGCAGCTATAGCCTGGCAGATACGCAGTATTTT. Its protein is CASSYSLADTQYF.